The 6 T cell receptor beta chains below were found in one sample sequenced in a study of OX40 agonist ivuxolimab in advanced cancers. Here immunoSEQ multiplex PCR was the method, and the copy in TCRdb shows in-frame clones only, minus some. This repertoire shows 40,000 to 55,000 clones, about 90% found once; its top ten account for nearly 15%. The sample here was CD4+ or CD8+ T cells sorted from blood, taken in a trial of the OX40 agonist ivuxolimab. The receptors were sampled from an adult with an advanced solid tumor such as melanoma, head and neck, liver or kidney cancer.

This chain uses TRBV29-1 with TRBJ2-6; D not certain. The germline CDR1 and CDR2 sequences are SQVTM and ANQGSEA. Trimming stripped 2 bases from V and 0 bases from J, with 5 bases between. The CDR3 loop spans 14 amino acids. The CDR3 DNA reads TGCAGCGTTGAATCCCTCTCTGGGGCCAACGTCCTGACTTTC. Its translation is CSVESLSGANVLTF.

In this sample, this clone turned up once. The chain joins TRBV6-6 to TRBJ1-1, with D hard to call. The germline V gene encodes CDR1 MNHNY and CDR2 SVGAGI (reference sequence). V dropped 7 bases and J dropped 3 bases, with 12 bases sitting between them. The CDR3 is 13 amino acids. The CDR3 DNA sequence: TGTGCCAGCAATGAGGGAGGCGACACTGAAGCTTTCTTT. The encoded protein is CASNEGGDTEAFF.

This chain links TRBV27 with TRBJ1-1; D is possibly TRBD1 (5 bases). This CDR3 has 13 residues. In germline, CDR1 is MNHEY, CDR2 SMNVEV (reference sequence). The ends were cut back, 5 bases at V and 5 bases at J, with 12 bases in the middle. The CDR3 reads CASSQLWGTEAFF. CDR3 nucleotides: TGTGCCAGCAGTCAACTCTGGGGGACTGAAGCTTTCTTT.

J is TRBJ2-5 and V is TRBV11-2, with 8 bases that match TRBD1. The CDR3 spans 16 residues. Germline CDR1 is SGHAT and CDR2 is FQNNGV. Trimming took 5 bases from V and 7 from J; bases not matched to a gene: 15. CDR3 coding DNA: TGTGCCAGCAGCCAAAATACTGGACAGGGCTACGGGACCCAGTACTTC. It is translated as CASSQNTGQGYGTQYF.

This chain uses TRBV28 with TRBJ2-3; TRBD1 matches at 7 bases. The ends lost 6 bases at V and 0 bases at J; junction bases unmatched: 9. Germline-derived CDR1 and CDR2 are MDHEN and SYDVKM. The CDR3 spans 16 residues. The CDR3: CASREGAYLSTDTQYF. Written as DNA, the CDR3 is TGTGCCAGCAGAGAGGGGGCGTACCTGAGCACAGATACGCAGTATTTT.

The chain uses TRBV5-1 and TRBJ2-5, with D perhaps matching TRBD1 (6 bases). V was pared by 0 bases and J by 8 bases, with 14 bases between. Germline V CDR1 and CDR2: SGHRS, YFSETQ. The length of the CDR3 is 14 residues. For the CDR3, the DNA is TGCGCCAGCAGCTTGGTGACAGGCGACGTCACCCAGTACTTC. It specifies CASSLVTGDVTQYF.